This record looks at one TCR beta chain sequence and its context. What it binds is unknown. Vbeta (60) and Jbeta (13) primers were used in the PCR. TCRdb keeps only in-frame clones here, not all; method: immunoSEQ multiplex PCR. The profile shows roughly 95,000 clones, 82% of them singletons. The record originates from a study of cytomegalovirus exposure and HLA in healthy donors. CDR1 and CDR2 from the germline V gene are MNHEY and SVGAGI. This CDR3 contains 14 residues. The V end lost 2 bases, the J end lost 11 bases, and 15 bases lay between the germline ends. Study observations and caveats: Fewer N-insertions than the approximately 700-donor mean were reportedly shown by an Asian-associated ancestry cluster in a later analysis.

The chain uses TRBV6-5 and TRBJ1-4; D is undetermined. This receptor was taken from a man in his thirties or forties in good health and CMV-seropositive. Sequenced sample: PBMCs. CDR3 sequence (DNA): TGTGCCAGCAGTTACCGTGGCGGAGCCGGGAAACTGTTTTTT. The encoded protein is CASSYRGGAGKLFF.